This T cell receptor (beta chain) was identified in a study of blood T cell repertoires in COVID-19. The assay was immunoSEQ multiplex PCR, and TCRdb's table has in-frame clones only and misses some. Here the sample spans approximately 280,000 clones, around 89% being singletons. The CDR3 covers 17 residues. CDR1 and CDR2 from the germline V gene are MNHEY and SMNVEV (reference sequence). Trimming removed 7 bases from V and 2 bases from J; junction bases left unmatched: 14. The rearrangement joins TRBV27 to TRBJ2-3; the match to TRBD2 covers 8 bases. Input material: peripheral blood. This clonotype was obtained from a man between 35 and 55 years old with acute or convalescent COVID-19. The CDR3 nucleotides are TGTGCCAGCACCCCCGGGAAAGCGGGGGCCGTCACAGATACGCAGTATTTT. Residues: CASTPGKAGAVTDTQYF.